Listed below are T cell receptor beta chains from one sample, sequenced in a study of T cell repertoires in cytomegalovirus infection. Their antigen targets remain unknown. TCRdb independently ran MiXCR on the reads; one entry per CDR3 protein. The sample includes about 570,000 distinct CDR3 sequences, under 45% of them seen just once. The source was cultured PBMCs, collected from culture after CMV antigen stimulation. These receptors were collected from a human donor in good health (CMV status not recorded). Some clones in this sample may be carry-over from other donors' samples. The CDR3 runs from the conserved cysteine through the conserved F or W. Each record gives: V gene, clone size, J gene, D gene, CDR3 DNA, CDR3 protein. The D gene is left open where the match is weak. Only some rows state a clone size, as once, few, many or a class for expanded clones.

>TRBV7-2|.|TRBJ2-7|.
TGTGCCAGCAGCTTATGGTCGGAGCAGTACTTC
CASSLWSEQYF
>TRBV7-9|few|TRBJ2-5|.
TGTGCCAGCAGCTTGGTTGTGGTAGAGACCCAGTACTTC
CASSLVVVETQYF
>TRBV2|.|TRBJ2-7|TRBD1
TGTGCCAGCATCACAGGGGTCTACGAGCAGTACTTC
CASITGVYEQYF
>TRBV25-1|.|TRBJ1-5|.
TGTGCCAGCTCGTGGGGCAGAGCGGATCAGCCCCAGCATTTT
CASSWGRADQPQHF
>TRBV5-4|.|TRBJ2-5|.
TGTGCCAGCAGCCGCGCCGGGGACCCCCCGCGGACCCAGTACTTC
CASSRAGDPPRTQYF
>TRBV7-2|many|TRBJ1-2|.
TGTGCCAGCAGTCTAGGTGGAGGTCCATATAACTATGGCTACACCTTC
CASSLGGGPYNYGYTF
>TRBV20-1|.|TRBJ2-7|TRBD2
TGCAGCCAAGAGGGCGGACTAGCGGGAGCCGACGAGCAGTACTTC
CSQEGGLAGADEQYF
>TRBV7-8|few|TRBJ2-3|.
TGTGCCAGCAGCTTAGCGGGACCTCATCCCGAAGATACGCAGTATTTT
CASSLAGPHPEDTQYF
>TRBV7-2|few|TRBJ2-2|.
TGTGCCAGCAGCTTATTTACCACGAACACCGGGGAGCTGTTTTTT
CASSLFTTNTGELFF
>TRBV5-4|.|TRBJ1-6|.
TGTGCCAGCAGCATTCAGGGGAGGAATTCACCCCTCCACTTT
CASSIQGRNSPLHF
>TRBV7-8|few|TRBJ2-5|.
TGTGCCAGCAGCCCCTCTTGGGAGACCCAGTACTTC
CASSPSWETQYF
>TRBV12-3/TRBV12-4|few|TRBJ2-5|.
TGTGCCAGCAGTTTAAAAGCCGGCTCGATAACTAACGAACAGGTGTATTCGGAGACCCAGTACTTC
CASSLKAGSITNEQVYSETQYF
>TRBV11-2|.|TRBJ2-3|.
TGTGCCAGCAGCTTCGTGGCGTCGATAGATACGCAGTATTTT
CASSFVASIDTQYF